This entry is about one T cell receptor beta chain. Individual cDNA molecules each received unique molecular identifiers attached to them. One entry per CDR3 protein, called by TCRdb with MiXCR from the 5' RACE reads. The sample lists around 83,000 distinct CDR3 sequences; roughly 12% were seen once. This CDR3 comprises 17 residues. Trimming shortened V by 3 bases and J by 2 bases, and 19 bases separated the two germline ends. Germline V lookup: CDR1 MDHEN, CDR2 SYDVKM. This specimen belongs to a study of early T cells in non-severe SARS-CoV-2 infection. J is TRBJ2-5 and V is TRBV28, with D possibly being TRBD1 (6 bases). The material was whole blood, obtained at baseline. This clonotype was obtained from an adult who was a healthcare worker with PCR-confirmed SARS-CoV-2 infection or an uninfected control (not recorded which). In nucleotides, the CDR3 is TGTGCCAGCAGTTTTCTTCAGGGGAAGGGGTTGCAAGAGACCCAGTACTTC. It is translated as CASSFLQGKGLQETQYF.